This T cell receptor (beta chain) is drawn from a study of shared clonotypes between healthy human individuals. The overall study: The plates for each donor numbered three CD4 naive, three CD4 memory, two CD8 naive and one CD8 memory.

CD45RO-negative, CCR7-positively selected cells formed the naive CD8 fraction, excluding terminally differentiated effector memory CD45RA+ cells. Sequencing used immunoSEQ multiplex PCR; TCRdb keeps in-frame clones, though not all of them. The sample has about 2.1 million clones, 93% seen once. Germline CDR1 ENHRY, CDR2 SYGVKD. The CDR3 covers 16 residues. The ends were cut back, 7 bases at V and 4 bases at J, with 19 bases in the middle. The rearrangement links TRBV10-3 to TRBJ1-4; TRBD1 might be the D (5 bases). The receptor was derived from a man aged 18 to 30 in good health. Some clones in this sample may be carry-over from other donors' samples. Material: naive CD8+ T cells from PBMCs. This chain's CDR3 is CAIILRAVGGNEKLFF. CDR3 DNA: TGTGCCATCATTTTGAGGGCTGTCGGGGGTAATGAAAAACTGTTTTTT.